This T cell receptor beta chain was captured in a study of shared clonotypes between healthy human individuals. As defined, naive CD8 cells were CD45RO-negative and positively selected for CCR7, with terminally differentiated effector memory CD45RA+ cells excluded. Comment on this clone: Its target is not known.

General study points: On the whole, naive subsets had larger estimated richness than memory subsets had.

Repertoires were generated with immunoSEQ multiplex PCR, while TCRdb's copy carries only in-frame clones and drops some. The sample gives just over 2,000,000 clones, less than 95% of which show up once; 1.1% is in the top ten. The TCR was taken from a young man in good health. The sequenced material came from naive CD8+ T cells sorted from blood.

The CDR3 coding sequence is TGTGCCAGCAGTGAAGGACTCTGGACTAGCGGGGGCCTTTCCTACAATGAGCAGTTCTTC. Translated, it gives CASSEGLWTSGGLSYNEQFF. The J gene is TRBJ2-1, the V gene TRBV6-1, with 13 bases matching TRBD2. V lost 1 base and J lost 1; bases outside the gene matches: 10. CDR1 is MNHNS and CDR2 is SASEGT in the germline V gene. This CDR3 region has 20 residues.